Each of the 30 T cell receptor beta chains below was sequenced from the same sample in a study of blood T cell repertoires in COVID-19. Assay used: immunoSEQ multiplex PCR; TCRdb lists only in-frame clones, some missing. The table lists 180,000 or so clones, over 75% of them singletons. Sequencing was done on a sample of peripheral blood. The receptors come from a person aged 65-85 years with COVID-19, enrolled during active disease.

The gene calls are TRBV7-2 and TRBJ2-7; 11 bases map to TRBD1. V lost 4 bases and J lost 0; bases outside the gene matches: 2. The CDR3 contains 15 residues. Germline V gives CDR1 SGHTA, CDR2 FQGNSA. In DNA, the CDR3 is TGTGCCAGCAGCTGGGGACAGGGGGACTCCTACGAGCAGTACTTC. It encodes CASSWGQGDSYEQYF.

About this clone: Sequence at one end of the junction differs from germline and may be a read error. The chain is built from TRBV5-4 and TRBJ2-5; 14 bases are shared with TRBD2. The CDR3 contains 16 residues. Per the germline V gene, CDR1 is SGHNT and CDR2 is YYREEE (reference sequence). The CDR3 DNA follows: TGTGCCGGCAGCTCCGGACTAGCGGGAGGTTCAGAGACCCAGTACTTC. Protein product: CAGSSGLAGGSETQYF.

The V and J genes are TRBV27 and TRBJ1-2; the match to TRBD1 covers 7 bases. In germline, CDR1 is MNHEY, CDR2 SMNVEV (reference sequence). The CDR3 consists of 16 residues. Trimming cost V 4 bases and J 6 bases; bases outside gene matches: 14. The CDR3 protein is CASSSLTDRVMDGYTF. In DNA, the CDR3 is TGTGCCAGCAGTTCCTTAACTGACAGGGTAATGGATGGCTACACCTTC.

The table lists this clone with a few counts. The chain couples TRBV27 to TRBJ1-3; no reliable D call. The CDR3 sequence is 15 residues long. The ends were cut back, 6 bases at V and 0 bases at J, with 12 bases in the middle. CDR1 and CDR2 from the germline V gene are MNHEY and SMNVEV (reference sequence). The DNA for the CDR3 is TGTGCCAGCAGAATAACGTATAGCTCTGGAAACACCATATATTTT. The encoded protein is CASRITYSSGNTIYF.

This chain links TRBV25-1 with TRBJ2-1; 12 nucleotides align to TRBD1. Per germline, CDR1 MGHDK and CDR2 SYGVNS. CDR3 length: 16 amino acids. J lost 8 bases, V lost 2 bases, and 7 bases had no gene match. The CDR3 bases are TGTGCCAGCAGTGAAGCCGGGACAGGGGGCTTCGATGAGCAGTTCTTC. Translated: CASSEAGTGGFDEQFF.

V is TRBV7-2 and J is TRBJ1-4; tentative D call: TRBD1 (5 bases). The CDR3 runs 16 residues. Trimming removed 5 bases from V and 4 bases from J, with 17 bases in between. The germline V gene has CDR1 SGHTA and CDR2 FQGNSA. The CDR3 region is CASSTYPTEINEKLFF. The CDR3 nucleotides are TGTGCCAGCAGCACCTACCCGACAGAGATTAATGAAAAACTGTTTTTT.

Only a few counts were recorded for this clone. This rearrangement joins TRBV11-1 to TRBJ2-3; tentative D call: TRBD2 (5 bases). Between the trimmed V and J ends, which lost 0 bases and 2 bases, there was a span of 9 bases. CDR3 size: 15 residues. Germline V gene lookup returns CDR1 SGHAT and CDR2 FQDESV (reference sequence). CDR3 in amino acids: CASSLASGNTDTQYF. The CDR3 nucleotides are TGTGCCAGCAGCTTAGCGTCGGGGAACACAGATACGCAGTATTTT.

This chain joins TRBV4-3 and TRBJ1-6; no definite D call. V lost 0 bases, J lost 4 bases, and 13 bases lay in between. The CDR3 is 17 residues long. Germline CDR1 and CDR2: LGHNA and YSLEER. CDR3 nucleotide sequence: TGCGCCAGCAGCCAAGAGGTTTCAAAACTATATAATTCACCCCTCCACTTT. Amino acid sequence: CASSQEVSKLYNSPLHF.

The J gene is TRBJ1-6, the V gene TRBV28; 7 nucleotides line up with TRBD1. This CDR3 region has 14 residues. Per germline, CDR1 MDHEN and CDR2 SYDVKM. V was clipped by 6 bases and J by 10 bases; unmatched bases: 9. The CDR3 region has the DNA TGTGCCAGCAGACCGGGACAGCCTTGGTCACCCCTCCACTTT. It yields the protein CASRPGQPWSPLHF.

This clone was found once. DNA of the CDR3: TGTGCCAGCAGCATGGGACAGAGTTATAATTCACCCCTCCACTTT. This sequence encodes CASSMGQSYNSPLHF. The V call is TRBV5-8, the J call TRBJ1-6; 7 bases are a match to TRBD1. The CDR3 totals 15 residues. The junction had 5 bases not matched to a gene; V was cut back by 4 bases and J by 4 bases. From germline, CDR1 is SGHTS and CDR2 YDEGEE.

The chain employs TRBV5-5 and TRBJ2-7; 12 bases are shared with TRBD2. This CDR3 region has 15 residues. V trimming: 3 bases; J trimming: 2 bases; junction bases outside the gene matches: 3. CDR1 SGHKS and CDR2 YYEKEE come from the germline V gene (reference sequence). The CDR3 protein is CASSSLAGGTYEQYF. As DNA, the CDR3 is TGTGCCAGCAGCTCGCTAGCGGGAGGGACCTACGAGCAGTACTTC.

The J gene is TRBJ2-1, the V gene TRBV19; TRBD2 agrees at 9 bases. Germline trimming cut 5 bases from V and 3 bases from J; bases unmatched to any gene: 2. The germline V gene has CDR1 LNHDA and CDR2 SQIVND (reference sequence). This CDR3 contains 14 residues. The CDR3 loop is CASSGTSIYNEQFF. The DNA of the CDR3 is TGTGCCAGTAGTGGGACTAGCATCTACAATGAGCAGTTCTTC.

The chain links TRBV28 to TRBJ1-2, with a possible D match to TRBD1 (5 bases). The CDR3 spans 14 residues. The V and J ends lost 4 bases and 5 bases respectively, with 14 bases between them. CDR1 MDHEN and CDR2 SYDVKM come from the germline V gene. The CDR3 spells CASSSRQPHYGYTF. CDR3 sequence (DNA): TGTGCCAGCAGTTCTCGACAGCCGCATTATGGCTACACCTTC.

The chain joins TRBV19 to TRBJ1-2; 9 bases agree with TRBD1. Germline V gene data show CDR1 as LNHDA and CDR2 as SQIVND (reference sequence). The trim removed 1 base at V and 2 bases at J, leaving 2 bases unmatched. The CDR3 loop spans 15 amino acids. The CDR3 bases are TGTGCCAGTAGTATAGGAGGGACAGGGAACTATGGCTACACCTTC. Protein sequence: CASSIGGTGNYGYTF.

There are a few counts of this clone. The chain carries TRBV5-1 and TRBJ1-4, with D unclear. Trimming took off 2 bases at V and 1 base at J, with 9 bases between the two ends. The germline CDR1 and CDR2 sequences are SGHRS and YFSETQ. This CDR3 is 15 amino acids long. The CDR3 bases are TGCGCCAGCAGCTTTGGAGGGATAACTAATGAAAAACTGTTTTTT. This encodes CASSFGGITNEKLFF.

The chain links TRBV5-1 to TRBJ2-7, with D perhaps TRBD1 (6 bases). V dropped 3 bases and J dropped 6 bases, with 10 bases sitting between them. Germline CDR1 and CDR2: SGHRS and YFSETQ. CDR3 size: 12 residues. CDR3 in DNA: TGCGCCAGCAGCTATGGACAGTCCGAGCAGTACTTC. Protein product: CASSYGQSEQYF.

For the CDR3, the DNA is TGTGCCAGCAGCCAAGGGGCTAGCGGGGGCCAAGAGACCCAGTACTTC. Its translation: CASSQGASGGQETQYF. The chain links TRBV4-2 to TRBJ2-5; TRBD2 aligns across 10 bases. The germline gives CDR1 LGHNA, CDR2 YNFKEQ. V shed 1 base, J shed 1 base, and the junction held 3 bases outside the gene matches. The CDR3 has 16 residues.

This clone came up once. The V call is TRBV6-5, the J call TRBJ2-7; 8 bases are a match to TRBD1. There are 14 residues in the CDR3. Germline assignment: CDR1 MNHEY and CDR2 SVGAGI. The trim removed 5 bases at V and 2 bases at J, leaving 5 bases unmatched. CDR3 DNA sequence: TGTGCCAGCAGTCGGACAGGGACGCCCTACGAGCAGTACTTC. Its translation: CASSRTGTPYEQYF.

DNA of the CDR3: TGTGCCAGCTCGGGCCTAGGGGTGGATACGCAGTATTTT. Translated, it gives CASSGLGVDTQYF. V usage is TRBV7-2 and J usage is TRBJ2-3, with D possibly being TRBD1 (5 bases). V was clipped by 8 bases and J by 6 bases, with 15 bases between them. There are 13 residues in the CDR3. The germline CDR1 and CDR2 sequences are SGHTA and FQGNSA.

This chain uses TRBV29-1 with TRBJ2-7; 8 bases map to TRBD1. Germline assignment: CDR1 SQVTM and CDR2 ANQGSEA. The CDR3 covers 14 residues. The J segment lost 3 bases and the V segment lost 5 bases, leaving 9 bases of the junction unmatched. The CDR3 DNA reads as TGCAGCGTTTCTCAGTCTGGACAGGGCTACGAGCAGTACTTC. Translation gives CSVSQSGQGYEQYF.

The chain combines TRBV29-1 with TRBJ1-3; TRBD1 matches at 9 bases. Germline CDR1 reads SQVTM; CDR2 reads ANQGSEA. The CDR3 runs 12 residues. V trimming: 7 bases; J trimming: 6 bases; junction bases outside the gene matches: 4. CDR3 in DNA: TGCAGCGCTCGGACAGGGGAAAACACCATATATTTT. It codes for CSARTGENTIYF.

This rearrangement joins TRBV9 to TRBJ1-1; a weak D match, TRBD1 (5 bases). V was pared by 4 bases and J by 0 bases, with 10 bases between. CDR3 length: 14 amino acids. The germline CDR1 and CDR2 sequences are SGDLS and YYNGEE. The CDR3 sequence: CASSPRQMNTEAFF. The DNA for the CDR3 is TGTGCCAGCAGCCCCAGACAGATGAACACTGAAGCTTTCTTT.

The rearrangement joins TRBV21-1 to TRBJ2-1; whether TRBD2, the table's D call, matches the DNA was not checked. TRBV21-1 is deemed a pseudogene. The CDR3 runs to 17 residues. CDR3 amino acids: CASSKGPSEGPYNEQFF. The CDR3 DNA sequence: TGTGCCAGCAGCAAGGGCCCTAGCGAGGGCCCCTACAATGAGCAGTTCTTC.

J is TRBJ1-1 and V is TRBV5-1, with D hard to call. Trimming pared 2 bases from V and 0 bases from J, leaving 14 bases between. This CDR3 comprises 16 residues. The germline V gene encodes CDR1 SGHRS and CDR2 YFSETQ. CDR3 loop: CASSLGEWSMNTEAFF. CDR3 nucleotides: TGCGCCAGCAGCTTAGGAGAATGGTCAATGAACACTGAAGCTTTCTTT.

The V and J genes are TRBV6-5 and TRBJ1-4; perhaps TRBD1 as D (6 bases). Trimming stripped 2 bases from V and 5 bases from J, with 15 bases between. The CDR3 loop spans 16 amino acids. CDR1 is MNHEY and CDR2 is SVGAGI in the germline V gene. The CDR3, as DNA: TGTGCCAGCAGTTACGTAGTGGGGGCGGCGAATGAAAAACTGTTTTTT. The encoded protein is CASSYVVGAANEKLFF.

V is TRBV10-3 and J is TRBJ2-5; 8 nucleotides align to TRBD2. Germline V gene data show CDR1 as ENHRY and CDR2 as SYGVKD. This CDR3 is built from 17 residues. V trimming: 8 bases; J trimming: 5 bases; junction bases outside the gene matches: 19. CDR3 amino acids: CAIPRGGRGRQLETQYF. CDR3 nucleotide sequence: TGTGCCATCCCCCGGGGGGGGCGGGGGAGGCAGTTGGAGACCCAGTACTTC.

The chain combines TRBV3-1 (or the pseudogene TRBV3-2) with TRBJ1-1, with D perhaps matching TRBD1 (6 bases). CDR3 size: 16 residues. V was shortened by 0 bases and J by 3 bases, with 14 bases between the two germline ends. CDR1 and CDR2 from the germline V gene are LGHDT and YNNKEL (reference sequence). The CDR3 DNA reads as TGTGCCAGCAGCCAAGATTGGGGGGGCTGGGACACTGAAGCTTTCTTT. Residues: CASSQDWGGWDTEAFF.

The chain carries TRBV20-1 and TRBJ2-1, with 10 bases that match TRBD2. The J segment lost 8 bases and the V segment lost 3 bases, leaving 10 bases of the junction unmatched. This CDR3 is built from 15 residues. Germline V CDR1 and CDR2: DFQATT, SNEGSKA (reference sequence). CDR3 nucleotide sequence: TGCAGTGCTAGTGAAGCGGGAGGGCCTGGAGATGAGCAGTTCTTC. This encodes CSASEAGGPGDEQFF.

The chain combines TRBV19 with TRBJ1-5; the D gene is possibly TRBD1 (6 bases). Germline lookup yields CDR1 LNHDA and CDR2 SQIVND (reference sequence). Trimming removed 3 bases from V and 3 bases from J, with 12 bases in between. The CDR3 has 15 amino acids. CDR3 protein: CASSIARGPNQPQHF. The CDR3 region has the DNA TGTGCCAGTAGTATTGCCAGGGGCCCCAATCAGCCCCAGCATTTT.

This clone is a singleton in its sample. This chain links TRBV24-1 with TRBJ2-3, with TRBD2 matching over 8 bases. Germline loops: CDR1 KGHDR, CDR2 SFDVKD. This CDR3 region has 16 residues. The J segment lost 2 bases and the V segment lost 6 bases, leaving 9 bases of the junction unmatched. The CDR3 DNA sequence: TGTGCCACCAGTTCCCTCAGGCGGGGGGACACAGATACGCAGTATTTT. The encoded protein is CATSSLRRGDTDTQYF.